A single sample gave rise to the 25 T cell receptor beta chains below, sequenced in a study of regulatory T cells in long-lasting Graves disease. Time point here: newly diagnosed GD, antithyroid drugs for less than 3 months. With RNA extracted from PBMCs as input, the TCR library was made. Construction of the TCR beta libraries employed iRepertoire HTBI primers in conjunction with Arm-PCR of CDR3 regions. From the multiplex PCR reads, TCRdb called clonotypes with MiXCR, one entry per CDR3 protein. Among around 450,000 distinct CDR3 sequences listed, around 15% were seen once. This same sample was also taken into another study, of T cells in Graves' hyperthyroidism and ophthalmopathy.

The material was peripheral blood mononuclear cells (PBMCs), obtained at new diagnosis, from a patient treated with antithyroid drugs. The receptors shown here come from a man aged 40-50 years with Graves disease.

This clonotype was recorded a few times. The rearrangement links TRBV14 to TRBJ2-2, with D unresolved. The CDR3 has 14 residues. V was clipped by 1 base and J by 3 bases, with 6 bases between them. The V gene's germline CDR1 is SGHDN and CDR2 FVKESK. For the CDR3, the DNA is TGTGCCAGCAGCCAAGCGAGGTACACCGGGGAGCTGTTTTTT. Encoded protein: CASSQARYTGELFF.

The V call is TRBV6-1, the J call TRBJ1-3; 8 nucleotides agree with TRBD1. This CDR3 comprises 16 residues. The junction had 6 bases not matched to a gene; V was cut back by 5 bases and J by 0 bases. The germline CDR1 and CDR2 sequences are MNHNS and SASEGT. The CDR3 DNA is TGTGCCAGCAGTACCTCTGGGACAGGCTCTGGAAACACCATATATTTT. This sequence encodes CASSTSGTGSGNTIYF.

The chain couples TRBV5-5 to TRBJ2-1; D possibly uses TRBD1 or TRBD2 (5 bases each). Per the germline V gene, CDR1 is SGHKS and CDR2 is YYEKEE (reference sequence). V shed 6 bases and J shed 5 bases, with 18 bases lying between them. The CDR3 sequence is 15 residues long. This chain's CDR3 is CASTLGTDGHNEQFF. CDR3 in DNA: TGTGCCAGCACCCTGGGGACGGACGGACACAATGAGCAGTTCTTC.

This clonotype was recorded a few times. The chain uses TRBV5-4 and TRBJ2-7, with 8 bases identical to TRBD2. The CDR3 sequence is 14 residues long. V was pared by 1 base and J by 5 bases, with 5 bases of the junction left unmatched. Germline V CDR1 and CDR2: SGHNT, YYREEE (reference sequence). The chain's CDR3 is CASSLQRESHEQYF. The CDR3 DNA reads TGTGCCAGCAGCTTGCAGCGGGAGAGTCACGAGCAGTACTTC.

There are many counts of this clonotype. The chain carries TRBV27 and TRBJ1-1, with 10 bases aligning to TRBD1. CDR3 length: 16 amino acids. Germline CDR1 reads MNHEY; CDR2 reads SMNVEV (reference sequence). V dropped 2 bases and J dropped 0; count of bases not matched to a gene: 3. In DNA, the CDR3 is TGTGCCAGCAGTTTAAGACAGGGGGCTATGAACACTGAAGCTTTCTTT. This encodes CASSLRQGAMNTEAFF.

There are many counts of this clonotype. V gene TRBV2 combines with J gene TRBJ2-3; D gene ambiguous. V was pared by 6 bases and J by 4 bases, with 14 bases between. The CDR3 is 14 residues long. CDR1 and CDR2 from the germline V gene are SNHLY and FYNNEI. In DNA, the CDR3 is TGTGCCAGCAGCATCCGCCCGATGGCAGATACGCAGTATTTT. Its translation: CASSIRPMADTQYF.

As concerns this clonotype: One end of the junction fails to match germline, which may point to a read error. This chain uses TRBV6-1 with TRBJ2-4, with 11 bases fitting TRBD1. The CDR3 runs to 16 residues. Germline lookup yields CDR1 MNHNS and CDR2 SASEGT. The CDR3 DNA reads TGTGCCATCAGTGATCGCGGGACAGGGGGTGGAAACATTCAGTACTTC. As protein: CAISDRGTGGGNIQYF.

This clonotype was detected ten times or more. The chain joins TRBV20-1 to TRBJ2-3, with 9 bases that match TRBD2. Germline V gene data show CDR1 as DFQATT and CDR2 as SNEGSKA (reference sequence). The J segment lost 3 bases and the V segment lost 5 bases, leaving 15 bases of the junction unmatched. This CDR3 comprises 17 residues. The CDR3 protein is CSAQGLANRSATDTQYF. The CDR3 region has the DNA TGCAGTGCTCAGGGACTAGCAAACAGATCAGCAACAGATACGCAGTATTTT.

This clonotype was picked up many times. This chain connects TRBV2 to TRBJ1-1; D unresolved. CDR3 length: 13 residues. Germline V gene data show CDR1 as SNHLY and CDR2 as FYNNEI. V lost 5 bases and J lost 1, with 8 bases in between. The CDR3 DNA reads TGTGCCAGCAGTTCACAGCAGAACACTGAAGCTTTCTTT. Translating it yields CASSSQQNTEAFF.

The CDR3 is CASSRQGSGYTF. The DNA of the CDR3 is TGTGCCAGCAGCCGACAGGGCTCGGGCTACACCTTC. The gene calls are TRBV12-3 or TRBV12-4 and TRBJ1-2; 7 bases map to TRBD1. Trimming took 6 bases from V and 8 from J; bases not matched to a gene: 6. The CDR3 is 12 amino acids.

This clonotype was picked up a small number of times. V gene TRBV5-8 combines with J gene TRBJ2-4; 7 nucleotides match TRBD1. Germline trimming cut 0 bases from V and 3 bases from J; bases unmatched to any gene: 3. The CDR3 contains 15 residues. In germline, CDR1 is SGHTS, CDR2 YDEGEE. The CDR3: CASSLVPGGKNIQYF. The DNA for the CDR3 is TGTGCCAGCAGCTTGGTCCCAGGGGGCAAAAACATTCAGTACTTC.

This clonotype has a count of ten or more. The chain carries TRBV5-1 and TRBJ2-3; 7 bases fit TRBD1. Germline values: CDR1 SGHRS, CDR2 YFSETQ. V dropped 1 base and J dropped 6; count of bases not matched to a gene: 2. CDR3 length equals 13 residues. CDR3 DNA sequence: TGCGCCAGCAGCTTGACGGACAGGGATACGCAGTATTTT. Translated, it gives CASSLTDRDTQYF.

This clonotype has a count of ten or more. The rearrangement uses TRBV14 and TRBJ2-7, with 15 bases fitting TRBD2. The trim removed 1 base at V and 1 base at J, leaving 2 bases unmatched. In germline, CDR1 is SGHDN, CDR2 FVKESK. This CDR3 has 17 amino acids. The CDR3 region is CASSQGTSGRGSYEQYF. The DNA for the CDR3 is TGTGCCAGCAGCCAAGGGACTAGCGGGAGGGGGTCCTACGAGCAGTACTTC.

This sequence joins TRBV9 and TRBJ2-1; TRBD2 matches 9 bases. This CDR3 region has 17 residues. V trimming: 2 bases; J trimming: 4 bases; junction bases outside the gene matches: 10. Per germline, CDR1 SGDLS and CDR2 YYNGEE. The CDR3 loop is CASSVTGLAFGYNEQFF. For the CDR3, the DNA is TGTGCCAGCAGCGTTACGGGACTAGCCTTCGGTTACAATGAGCAGTTCTTC.

This clonotype was recorded at least ten times. The chain is built from TRBV6-1 and TRBJ2-7; D may match TRBD1 or TRBD2 (5 bases each). This CDR3 contains 14 residues. Between the trimmed V and J ends, which lost 6 bases and 4 bases, there was a span of 16 bases. Per the germline V gene, CDR1 is MNHNS and CDR2 is SASEGT. CDR3 DNA: TGTGCCAGCAGGAGGGTTGGACAACGTTACGAGCAGTACTTC. Protein product: CASRRVGQRYEQYF.

This clonotype was detected ten times or more. J is TRBJ1-2 and V is TRBV30; weak D call: TRBD1 (6 bases). CDR3 length: 12 amino acids. V was pared by 0 bases and J by 10 bases, with 12 bases between. CDR1 is GTSNPN, CDR2 SVGIG, per germline (reference sequence). For the CDR3, the DNA is TGTGCCTGGAGTGTACGGAGGGGGGACTACACCTTC. Protein sequence: CAWSVRRGDYTF.

This clonotype occurred many times. The V and J genes are TRBV11-3 and TRBJ2-7; D is ambiguous. Trimming took 4 bases from V and 2 from J, leaving 6 bases between them. Germline V gene data show CDR1 as SGHNT and CDR2 as YENEEA. The CDR3 has 12 amino acids. The CDR3 sequence: CASSYLAYEQYF. CDR3 coding DNA: TGTGCCAGCAGCTATCTCGCCTACGAGCAGTACTTC. The variable domain in full, with the rest retrieved from reference TRBV11-3 and TRBJ2-7, is EAGVVQSPRYKIIEKKQPVAFWCNPISGHNTLYWYLQNLGQGPELLIRYENEEAVDDSQLPKDRFSAERLKGVDSTLKIQPAELGDSAVYLCASSYLAYEQYFGPGTRLTVT.

This clonotype was seen ten or more times. This chain joins TRBV2 and TRBJ1-2; 7 nucleotides match TRBD1. V trimming: 6 bases; J trimming: 3 bases; junction bases outside the gene matches: 7. This CDR3 is built from 14 residues. The germline gives CDR1 SNHLY, CDR2 FYNNEI. Written as DNA, the CDR3 is TGTGCCAGCAGGGGAGACAGGGACCACTATGGCTACACCTTC. Protein sequence: CASRGDRDHYGYTF.

This clonotype was seen many times. The V call is TRBV2, the J call TRBJ1-6; D is undetermined. Trimming took off 8 bases at V and 0 bases at J, with 8 bases between the two ends. This CDR3 spans 14 amino acids. The germline gives CDR1 SNHLY, CDR2 FYNNEI. CDR3 in amino acids: CASSQSSYNSPLHF. The CDR3 DNA follows: TGTGCCAGCTCCCAAAGCTCCTATAATTCACCCCTCCACTTT.

There are many counts of this clonotype. The chain has TRBV5-1 and TRBJ2-3, with TRBD1 identical over 7 bases. Per germline, CDR1 SGHRS and CDR2 YFSETQ. The CDR3 has 15 residues. J was trimmed by 0 bases and V by 4 bases; bases with no gene match: 5. The CDR3 sequence: CASSIQTGSTDTQYF. The CDR3 DNA reads as TGCGCCAGCAGCATCCAGACAGGGAGCACAGATACGCAGTATTTT.

Here the CDR3 reads CASSPLYWDKAEAFF. As DNA, the CDR3 is TGTGCCAGCAGCCCACTATATTGGGACAAAGCTGAAGCTTTCTTT. V and J are TRBV28 and TRBJ1-1; tentative D call: TRBD1 (6 bases). Trimming removed 6 bases at V and 6 bases at J, with 20 bases between. Germline V lookup: CDR1 MDHEN, CDR2 SYDVKM. The CDR3 sequence is 15 residues long.

This clonotype was recorded many times. This rearrangement joins TRBV2 to TRBJ2-3, with 8 bases lining up with TRBD2. The trim removed 8 bases at V and 6 bases at J, leaving 10 bases unmatched. This CDR3 has 14 residues. Germline V lookup: CDR1 SNHLY, CDR2 FYNNEI. For the CDR3, the DNA is TGTGCCAGCGAAAAAGCGGGAGTTGCGGATACGCAGTATTTT. It specifies CASEKAGVADTQYF.

The chain carries TRBV20-1 and TRBJ2-7; 7 bases align to TRBD1. Trimming removed 1 base from V and 0 bases from J; junction bases left unmatched: 12. Germline loops: CDR1 DFQATT, CDR2 SNEGSKA (reference sequence). The CDR3 spans 17 residues. CDR3: CSARGYRQGSSSYEQYF. Here the CDR3 DNA reads TGCAGTGCTAGAGGATATAGACAGGGATCAAGCTCCTACGAGCAGTACTTC.

The chain joins TRBV24-1 to TRBJ2-1; tentatively, D is TRBD2 (5 bases). Trimming cost V 4 bases and J 10 bases, with 13 bases left between them. The CDR3 is made up of 13 amino acids. Germline V gene sequence: CDR1 KGHDR, CDR2 SFDVKD. CDR3 in amino acids: CATSDGGLLEQFF. CDR3 sequence (DNA): TGTGCCACCAGTGACGGAGGACTGCTCGAGCAGTTCTTC.

The gene calls are TRBV20-1 and TRBJ2-3; 8 bases are shared with TRBD2. In germline, CDR1 is DFQATT, CDR2 SNEGSKA (reference sequence). The J segment lost 5 bases and the V segment lost 3 bases, leaving 19 bases of the junction unmatched. The CDR3 totals 18 residues. The CDR3: CSARDEPARGAGVDTQYF. CDR3 DNA: TGCAGTGCTAGGGATGAGCCCGCGCGGGGGGCCGGGGTAGATACGCAGTATTTT.